The 25 T cell receptor beta chains below all came from one sample that was sequenced in a study of T cell responses to AZD1222 COVID-19 vaccine. TCRdb's copy holds only in-frame clones and misses some; the assay was immunoSEQ multiplex PCR. The sample yields tens of thousands of clones, 80% to 90% seen once. The sequencing used peripheral blood, collected on day 0 of AZD1222 vaccination. The receptor source for this set is an adult in good health.

This chain connects TRBV19 to TRBJ2-6, with D possibly matching TRBD2 (7 bases). In germline, CDR1 is LNHDA, CDR2 SQIVND (reference sequence). The CDR3 is 18 residues long. V dropped 1 base and J dropped 4 bases, with 17 bases sitting between them. In DNA, the CDR3 is TGTGCCAGTAGTATAGGATTTAGGGGGAGGGTCGGGGCCAACGTCCTGACTTTC. Residues: CASSIGFRGRVGANVLTF.

This rearrangement joins TRBV11-2 to TRBJ1-6; 10 nucleotides align to TRBD1. V dropped 4 bases and J dropped 4; count of bases not matched to a gene: 7. The germline V gene encodes CDR1 SGHAT and CDR2 FQNNGV. The CDR3 is 17 amino acids. CDR3 DNA sequence: TGTGCCAGCAGCTCGACAGGGGGCTTGGGGTATAATTCACCCCTCCACTTT. Translating it yields CASSSTGGLGYNSPLHF.

Written as DNA, the CDR3 is TGTGCCAGCAGCGTAGAACCAGCGGGAGAGTGTTATTTT. The encoded protein is CASSVEPAGECYF. The V call is TRBV9, the J call TRBJ2-3; 8 bases are shared with TRBD2. Germline V lookup: CDR1 SGDLS, CDR2 YYNGEE. V dropped 0 bases and J dropped 15; count of bases not matched to a gene: 9. This CDR3 spans 13 amino acids.

V usage is TRBV3-1 (or the pseudogene TRBV3-2) and J usage is TRBJ2-5; no clear D gene. From germline, CDR1 is LGHDT and CDR2 YNNKEL (reference sequence). V was clipped by 0 bases and J by 1 base, with 9 bases between them. This CDR3 comprises 15 residues. The CDR3 nucleotides read TGTGCCAGCAGCCAAGATATAGAGATCCAAGAGACCCAGTACTTC. Its translation is CASSQDIEIQETQYF.

V gene TRBV7-9 combines with J gene TRBJ2-2; D not certain. The CDR3 has 13 residues. Germline V lookup: CDR1 SEHNR, CDR2 FQNEAQ (reference sequence). V lost 1 base and J lost 6, with 6 bases in between. The CDR3 DNA reads TGTGCCAGCAGCTTAGGAGCAGCCGGGGAGCTGTTTTTT. Protein sequence: CASSLGAAGELFF.

This clone was observed a handful of times. CDR3 DNA: TGTGCCAGCAGCTTAGGACAGGGAAGGCAGCCCCAGCATTTT. Encoded protein: CASSLGQGRQPQHF. This chain joins TRBV6-5 and TRBJ1-5; 8 bases align to TRBD1. With 6 bases clipped from V and 7 bases from J, the junction kept 8 bases outside the gene matches. Germline V gene sequence: CDR1 MNHEY, CDR2 SVGAGI. The CDR3 runs 14 residues.

V gene TRBV5-4 combines with J gene TRBJ2-7; 8 nucleotides align to TRBD2. Germline assignment: CDR1 SGHNT and CDR2 YYREEE (reference sequence). The ends lost 3 bases at V and 5 bases at J; junction bases unmatched: 13. The CDR3 has 16 amino acids. CDR3 DNA: TGTGCCAGCAGCTCGGGCGGGAGCGGGAGTATTAACGAGCAGTACTTC. This encodes CASSSGGSGSINEQYF.

J is TRBJ2-3 and V is TRBV5-6, with TRBD2 identical over 7 bases. Trimming cost V 0 bases and J 7 bases; bases outside gene matches: 8. This CDR3 comprises 15 residues. Germline V gene lookup returns CDR1 SGHDT and CDR2 YYEEEE. CDR3 residues: CASSLGVQGGYTQYF. Written as DNA, the CDR3 is TGTGCCAGCAGCTTGGGGGTCCAGGGAGGGTATACGCAGTATTTT.

The chain uses TRBV7-8 and TRBJ1-4, with no clear D. Looked up from germline, CDR1 is SGHVS and CDR2 is FQNEAQ. This CDR3 has 14 residues. Trimming cost V 6 bases and J 4 bases, with 12 bases left between them. CDR3 loop: CASSQTPSNEKLFF. The CDR3 DNA is TGTGCCAGCAGTCAGACCCCGAGTAATGAAAAACTGTTTTTT.

This clone has just one count. V is TRBV4-3 and J is TRBJ2-3; 8 bases are shared with TRBD1. J gave up 4 bases and V 1 base, and 10 bases lay outside the gene matches. The CDR3 is 17 residues long. Germline CDR1 is LGHNA and CDR2 is YSLEER. DNA of the CDR3: TGCGCCAGCAGCCAAGCGGCAGGGGGCTTAAGGGCAGATACGCAGTATTTT. This gives the protein CASSQAAGGLRADTQYF.

This clone was recorded once. The chain employs TRBV11-3 and TRBJ1-2; D not certain. V dropped 2 bases and J dropped 8 bases, with 24 bases sitting between them. From germline, CDR1 is SGHNT and CDR2 YENEEA. The CDR3 loop spans 17 amino acids. CDR3 coding DNA: TGTGCCAGCAGCTTAATGTTTTGTGGCCTAGATTCGGACGGCTACACCTTC. Translation gives CASSLMFCGLDSDGYTF.

The chain links TRBV28 to TRBJ2-7, with TRBD2 matching 9 bases. V was pared by 6 bases and J by 7 bases, with 16 bases of the junction left unmatched. The CDR3 is made up of 16 amino acids. CDR1 is MDHEN, CDR2 SYDVKM, per germline. Here the CDR3 reads CASSHPLAGGPGEQYF. CDR3 in DNA: TGTGCCAGCAGCCACCCCCTCGCGGGAGGGCCGGGGGAGCAGTACTTC.

The table lists this clone with a few counts. V is TRBV4-3 and J is TRBJ2-7; 7 nucleotides align to TRBD2. Looked up from germline, CDR1 is LGHNA and CDR2 is YSLEER. The CDR3 length is 18 residues. Trimming removed 0 bases from V and 2 bases from J; junction bases left unmatched: 13. CDR3 in DNA: TGCGCCAGCAGCCAAGAGTTGACCGGGGCGGGAGTAGCCTACGAGCAGTACGTC. The encoded protein is CASSQELTGAGVAYEQYV.

This chain links TRBV7-2 with TRBJ1-2, with a possible D match to TRBD1 (5 bases). This CDR3 has 15 amino acids. V gave up 3 bases and J gave up 5 bases, with 16 bases separating them. In germline, CDR1 is SGHTA, CDR2 FQGNSA. The CDR3 coding sequence is TGTGCCAGCAGCTTTGCCCTCGGGGACCAGTATGGCTACACCTTC. Translated: CASSFALGDQYGYTF.

The sample holds one count of this clone. The chain recombines TRBV3-1 (or the pseudogene TRBV3-2) with TRBJ2-3, with 7 bases that match TRBD2. Germline values: CDR1 LGHDT, CDR2 YNNKEL (reference sequence). The junction had 7 bases not matched to a gene; V was cut back by 2 bases and J by 5 bases. The CDR3 sequence is 15 residues long. The CDR3 sequence: CASSQRGSGGDTQYF. DNA for the CDR3: TGTGCCAGCAGCCAACGCGGGAGTGGAGGAGATACGCAGTATTTT.

This clone came up a few times. V usage is TRBV6-1 and J usage is TRBJ1-2; 10 nucleotides match TRBD1. CDR3 length: 14 amino acids. Trimming cost V 2 bases and J 6 bases; bases outside gene matches: 3. Germline V lookup: CDR1 MNHNS, CDR2 SASEGT. The CDR3 reads CASSEPGTGDGYTF. CDR3 nucleotide sequence: TGTGCCAGCAGTGAACCTGGGACAGGGGATGGCTACACCTTC.

V gene TRBV10-3 combines with J gene TRBJ1-2, with 9 positions matching TRBD1. J gave up 8 bases and V 5 bases, and 6 bases lay outside the gene matches. The CDR3 covers 13 residues. Germline values: CDR1 ENHRY, CDR2 SYGVKD. CDR3: CAISIQTGGGYTF. The CDR3 DNA sequence: TGTGCCATCAGTATTCAGACAGGGGGAGGCTACACCTTC.

CDR3 loop: CASSENRDYGYTF. The CDR3 DNA follows: TGTGCCAGCAGTGAAAACAGAGACTATGGCTACACCTTC. The chain joins TRBV2 to TRBJ1-2; D is unclear. The CDR3 totals 13 residues. The germline V gene encodes CDR1 SNHLY and CDR2 FYNNEI. With 2 bases removed from V and 3 bases from J, the gap between germline ends came to 7 bases.

This sequence joins TRBV6-6 and TRBJ2-1; D is undetermined. The CDR3 has 12 residues. The V end lost 6 bases, the J end lost 3 bases, and 6 bases lay between the germline ends. The germline V gene has CDR1 MNHNY and CDR2 SVGAGI (reference sequence). CDR3 sequence reads: CASSLGYNEQFF. The CDR3 bases are TGTGCCAGCAGCCTTGGCTACAATGAGCAGTTCTTC.

The genes are TRBV7-2 and TRBJ2-7, with 7 bases lining up with TRBD2. Germline V gives CDR1 SGHTA, CDR2 FQGNSA. V trimming: 3 bases; J trimming: 2 bases; junction bases outside the gene matches: 7. CDR3 size: 15 residues. The CDR3 spells CASSFGGTIPYEQYF. Here the CDR3 DNA reads TGTGCCAGCAGCTTTGGAGGGACTATCCCCTACGAGCAGTACTTC. Filled out from reference TRBV7-2 and TRBJ2-7, the complete variable domain reads GAGVSQSPSNKVTEKGKDVELRCDPISGHTALYWYRQSLGQGLEFLIYFQGNSAPDKSGLPSDRFSAERTGGSVSTLTIQRTQQEDSAVYLCASSFGGTIPYEQYFGPGTRLTVT.

The chain combines TRBV9 with TRBJ1-3; 9 nucleotides match TRBD1. The germline gives CDR1 SGDLS, CDR2 YYNGEE. This CDR3 is 17 amino acids long. Trimming removed 1 base from V and 2 bases from J; junction bases left unmatched: 7. The CDR3 DNA reads TGTGCCAGCAGCGTAAGGACAGGGGACTATGCTGGAAACACCATATATTTT. The encoded protein is CASSVRTGDYAGNTIYF.

V gene TRBV10-2 combines with J gene TRBJ2-7, with TRBD2 matching 8 bases. Germline V gene data show CDR1 as WSHSY and CDR2 as SAAADI. The V segment lost 10 bases and the J segment 5 bases; nucleotides outside the gene matches: 19. The CDR3 consists of 16 residues. The CDR3 loop is CAIRAAPGLEPHEQYF. Written as DNA, the CDR3 is TGCGCCATCAGGGCGGCTCCGGGACTAGAACCTCACGAGCAGTACTTC.

This clone was picked up a small number of times. This chain connects TRBV7-6 to TRBJ2-7; 11 positions agree with TRBD1. J gave up 0 bases and V 2 bases, and 15 bases lay outside the gene matches. Germline V CDR1 and CDR2: SGHVS, FNYEAQ. This CDR3 is built from 20 residues. The CDR3 DNA follows: TGTGCCAGCAGCTTACATAGGACAGGGGGCGTAGTCTCCAGCTCCTACGAGCAGTACTTC. This translates into CASSLHRTGGVVSSSYEQYF.

Comments on this clone: The sample contains more than one DNA sequence encoding this CDR3. The rearrangement uses TRBV5-1 and TRBJ1-1; D is uncertain. CDR1 is SGHRS and CDR2 is YFSETQ in the germline V gene. Between the trimmed V and J ends, which lost 5 bases and 1 base, there was a span of 9 bases. This CDR3 is built from 13 residues. CDR3 sequence reads: CASSSDANTEAFF. The CDR3 DNA reads as TGCGCCAGCAGTTCGGACGCGAACACTGAAGCTTTCTTT.

This CDR3 is CASSSGVGGPPLHF. CDR3 DNA: TGTGCCAGCAGCTCCGGGGTGGGGGGACCACCCCTCCACTTT. The rearrangement joins TRBV7-8 to TRBJ1-6, with D perhaps TRBD1 (5 bases). Trimming stripped 4 bases from V and 11 bases from J, with 15 bases between. This CDR3 has 14 residues. CDR1 and CDR2 (germline): SGHVS, FQNEAQ. Variable domain in full (rest from reference TRBV7-8 and TRBJ1-6): GAGVSQSPRYKVAKRGQDVALRCDPISGHVSLFWYQQALGQGPEFLTYFQNEAQLDKSGLPSDRFFAERPEGSVSTLKIQRTQQEDSAVYLCASSSGVGGPPLHFGNGTRLTVT.